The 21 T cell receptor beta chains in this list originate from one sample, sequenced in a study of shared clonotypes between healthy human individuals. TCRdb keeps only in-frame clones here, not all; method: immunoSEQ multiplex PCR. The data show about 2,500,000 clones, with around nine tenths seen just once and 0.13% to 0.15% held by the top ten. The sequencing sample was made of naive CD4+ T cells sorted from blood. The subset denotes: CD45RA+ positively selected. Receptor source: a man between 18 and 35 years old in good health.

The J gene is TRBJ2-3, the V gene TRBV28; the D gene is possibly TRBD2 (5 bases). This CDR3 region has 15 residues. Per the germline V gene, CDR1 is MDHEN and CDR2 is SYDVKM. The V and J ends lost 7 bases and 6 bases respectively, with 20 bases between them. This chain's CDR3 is CASTVSEGARDTQYF. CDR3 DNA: TGTGCCAGCACCGTGTCTGAGGGCGCAAGGGATACGCAGTATTTT.

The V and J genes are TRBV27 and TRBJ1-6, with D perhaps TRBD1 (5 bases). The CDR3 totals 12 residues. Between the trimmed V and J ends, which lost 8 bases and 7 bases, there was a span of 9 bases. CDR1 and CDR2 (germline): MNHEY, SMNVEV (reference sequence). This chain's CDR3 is CASGTPNSPLHF. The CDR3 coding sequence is TGTGCCAGCGGGACCCCCAATTCACCCCTCCACTTT.

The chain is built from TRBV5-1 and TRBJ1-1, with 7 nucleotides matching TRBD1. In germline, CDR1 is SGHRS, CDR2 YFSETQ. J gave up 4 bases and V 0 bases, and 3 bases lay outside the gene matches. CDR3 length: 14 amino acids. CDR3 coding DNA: TGCGCCAGCAGCTTGGAGGGGGCGGCCACTGAAGCTTTCTTT. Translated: CASSLEGAATEAFF.

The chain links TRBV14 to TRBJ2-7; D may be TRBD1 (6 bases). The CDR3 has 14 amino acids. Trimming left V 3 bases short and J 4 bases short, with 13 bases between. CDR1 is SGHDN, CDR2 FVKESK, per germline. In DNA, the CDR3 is TGTGCCAGCAGCCAGTCAGGGGTATCGTACGAGCAGTACTTC. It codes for CASSQSGVSYEQYF.

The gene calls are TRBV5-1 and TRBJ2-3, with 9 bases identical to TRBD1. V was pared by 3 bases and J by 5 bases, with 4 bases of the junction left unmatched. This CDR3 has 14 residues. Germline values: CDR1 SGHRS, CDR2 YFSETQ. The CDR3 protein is CASSSGQGIDTQYF. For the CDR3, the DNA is TGCGCCAGCAGCTCGGGACAGGGAATAGATACGCAGTATTTT.

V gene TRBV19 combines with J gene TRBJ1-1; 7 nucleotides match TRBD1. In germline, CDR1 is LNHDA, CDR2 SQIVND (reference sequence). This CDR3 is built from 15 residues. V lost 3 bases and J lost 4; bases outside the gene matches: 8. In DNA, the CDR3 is TGTGCCAGTAGTATTGGGGGGACAGCAGCCACTGAAGCTTTCTTT. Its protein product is CASSIGGTAATEAFF.

CDR3 nucleotide sequence: TGCGCCTCGAGCCTGGAGGGGGGTGTAACCCGCGATACGCAGTATTTT. It is translated as CASSLEGGVTRDTQYF. The chain is built from TRBV5-1 and TRBJ2-3, with D tentatively TRBD1 or TRBD2 (6 bases each). The ends were cut back, 10 bases at V and 6 bases at J, with 27 bases in the middle. This CDR3 has 16 residues. The germline CDR1 and CDR2 sequences are SGHRS and YFSETQ.

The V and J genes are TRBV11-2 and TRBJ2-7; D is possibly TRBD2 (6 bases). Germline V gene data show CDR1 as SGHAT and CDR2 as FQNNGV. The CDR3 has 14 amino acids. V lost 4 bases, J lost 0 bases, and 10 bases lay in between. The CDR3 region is CASSSGGSSYEQYF. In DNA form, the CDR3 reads TGTGCCAGCAGCTCTGGGGGGAGCTCCTACGAGCAGTACTTC.

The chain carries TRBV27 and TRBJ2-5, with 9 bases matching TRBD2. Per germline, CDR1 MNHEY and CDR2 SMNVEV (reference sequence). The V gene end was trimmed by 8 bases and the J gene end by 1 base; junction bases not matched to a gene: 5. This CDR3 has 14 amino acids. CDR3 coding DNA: TGTGCCAGCTCGCGGGGGGGCATCCAAGAGACCCAGTACTTC. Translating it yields CASSRGGIQETQYF.

CDR3 loop: CASSRAGGRSDTQYF. The CDR3 DNA follows: TGTGCCAGCAGCAGAGCGGGAGGAAGGTCAGATACGCAGTATTTT. This chain links TRBV7-2 with TRBJ2-3; TRBD2 agrees at 9 bases. The germline V gene has CDR1 SGHTA and CDR2 FQGNSA. The V gene end was trimmed by 5 bases and the J gene end by 4 bases; junction bases not matched to a gene: 7. This CDR3 has 15 residues.

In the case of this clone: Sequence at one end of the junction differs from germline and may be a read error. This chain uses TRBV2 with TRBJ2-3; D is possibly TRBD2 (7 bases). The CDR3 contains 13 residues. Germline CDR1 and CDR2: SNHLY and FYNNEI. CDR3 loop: CASSVARGGDRIF. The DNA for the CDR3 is TGTGCCAGCAGTGTAGCGAGAGGGGGGGACCGTATCTTT.

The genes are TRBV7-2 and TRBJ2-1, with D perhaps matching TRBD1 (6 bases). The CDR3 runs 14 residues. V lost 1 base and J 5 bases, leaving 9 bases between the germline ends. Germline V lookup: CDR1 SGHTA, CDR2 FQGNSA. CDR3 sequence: CASSLEQGNNEQFF. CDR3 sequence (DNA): TGTGCCAGCAGCTTAGAACAGGGTAACAATGAGCAGTTCTTC.

The CDR3 region is CASNSPGDTEAFF. The CDR3, as DNA: TGTGCCAGCAATTCCCCAGGGGACACTGAAGCTTTCTTT. The V and J genes are TRBV6-4 and TRBJ1-1, with a possible D match to TRBD1 (6 bases). Trimming stripped 7 bases from V and 3 bases from J, with 12 bases between. The CDR3 consists of 13 residues. The V gene's germline CDR1 is MRHNA and CDR2 SNTAGT.

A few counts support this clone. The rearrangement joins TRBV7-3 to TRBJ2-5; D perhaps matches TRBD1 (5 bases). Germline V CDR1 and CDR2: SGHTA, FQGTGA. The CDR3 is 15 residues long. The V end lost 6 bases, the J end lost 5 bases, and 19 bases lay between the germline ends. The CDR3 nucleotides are TGTGCCAGCAGATTTACGACGCCGTCAGGGGAGACCCAGTACTTC. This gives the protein CASRFTTPSGETQYF. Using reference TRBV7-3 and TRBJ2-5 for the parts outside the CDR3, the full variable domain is GAGVSQTPSNKVTEKGKYVELRCDPISGHTALYWYRQSLGQGPEFLIYFQGTGAADDSGLPNDRFFAVRPEGSVSTLKIQRTERGDSAVYLCASRFTTPSGETQYFGPGTRLLVL.

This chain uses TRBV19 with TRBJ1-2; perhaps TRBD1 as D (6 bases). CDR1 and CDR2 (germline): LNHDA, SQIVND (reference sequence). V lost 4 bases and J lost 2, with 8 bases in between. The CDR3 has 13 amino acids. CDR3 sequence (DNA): TGTGCCAGTAGTAACACAGGGAACTATGGCTACACCTTC. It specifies CASSNTGNYGYTF.

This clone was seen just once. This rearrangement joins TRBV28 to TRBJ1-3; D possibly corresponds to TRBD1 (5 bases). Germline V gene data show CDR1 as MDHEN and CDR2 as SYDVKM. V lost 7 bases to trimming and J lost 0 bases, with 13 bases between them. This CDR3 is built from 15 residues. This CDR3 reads CASIGAGSSGNTIYF. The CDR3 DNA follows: TGTGCCAGCATAGGGGCGGGCAGCTCTGGAAACACCATATATTTT.

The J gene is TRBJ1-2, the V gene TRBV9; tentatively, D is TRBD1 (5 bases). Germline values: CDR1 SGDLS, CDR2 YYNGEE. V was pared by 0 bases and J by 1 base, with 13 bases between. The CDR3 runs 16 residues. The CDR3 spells CASSVAAGPYNYGYTF. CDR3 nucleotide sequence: TGTGCCAGCAGCGTAGCAGCGGGGCCTTATAACTATGGCTACACCTTC.

In DNA, the CDR3 is TGCAGCGTTGAAGATCAATTTCGGACAGGGGGAGTAGAGACCCAGTACTTC. Protein: CSVEDQFRTGGVETQYF. This sequence joins TRBV29-1 and TRBJ2-5; 10 nucleotides match TRBD1. Trimming removed 0 bases from V and 4 bases from J; junction bases left unmatched: 11. This CDR3 has 17 residues. The germline gives CDR1 SQVTM, CDR2 ANQGSEA.

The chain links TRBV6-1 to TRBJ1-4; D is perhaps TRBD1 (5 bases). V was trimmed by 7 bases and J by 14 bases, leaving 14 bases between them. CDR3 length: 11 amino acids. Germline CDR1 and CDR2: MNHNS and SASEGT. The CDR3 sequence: CASTGFFDLFF. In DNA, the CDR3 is TGTGCCAGCACAGGGTTTTTCGATCTGTTTTTT.

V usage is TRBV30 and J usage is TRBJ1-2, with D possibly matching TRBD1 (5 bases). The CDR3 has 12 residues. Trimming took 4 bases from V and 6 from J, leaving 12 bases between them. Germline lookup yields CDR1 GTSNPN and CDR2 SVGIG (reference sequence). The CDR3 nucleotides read TGTGCCTGGATTTCCAGGGTACATGGCTACACCTTC. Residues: CAWISRVHGYTF. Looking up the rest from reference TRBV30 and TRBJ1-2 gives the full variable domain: SQTIHQWPATLVQPVGSPLSLECTVEGTSNPNLYWYRQAAGRGLQLLFYSVGIGQISSEVPQNLSASRPQDRQFILSSKKLLLSDSGFYLCAWISRVHGYTFGSGTRLTVV.

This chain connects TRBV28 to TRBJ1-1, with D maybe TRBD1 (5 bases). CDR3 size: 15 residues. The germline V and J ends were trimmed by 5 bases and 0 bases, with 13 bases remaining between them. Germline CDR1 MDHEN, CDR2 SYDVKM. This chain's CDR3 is CASSTDPQVNTEAFF. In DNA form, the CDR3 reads TGTGCCAGCAGTACTGACCCACAGGTGAACACTGAAGCTTTCTTT. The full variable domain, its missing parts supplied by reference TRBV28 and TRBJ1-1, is DVKVTQSSRYLVKRTGEKVFLECVQDMDHENMFWYRQDPGLGLRLIYFSYDVKMKEKGDIPEGYSVSREKKERFSLILESASTNQTSMYLCASSTDPQVNTEAFFGQGTRLTVV.